The 16 T cell receptor beta chains in this list originate from one sample, sequenced in a study of T cells in Graves' hyperthyroidism and ophthalmopathy. It was RNA transcripts that yielded the amplified TCR beta CDR3 regions. HTBI primers were employed in a first-round RT-PCR of the TCR CDR3. Via MiXCR, TCRdb re-called the multiplex PCR reads, giving one row per CDR3 protein. The table includes around 720,000 distinct CDR3 sequences, approximately 36% detected once. Sequencing was done on a sample of blood. All receptors derive from a woman in her forties with Graves' hyperthyroidism.

This clonotype was counted at least ten times. The J gene is TRBJ1-2, the V gene TRBV10-3; D may be TRBD1 (5 bases). CDR1 is ENHRY and CDR2 is SYGVKD in the germline V gene. CDR3 size: 13 residues. V was clipped by 2 bases and J by 8 bases, with 12 bases between them. CDR3 residues: CAISEEGREGYTF. Here the CDR3 DNA reads TGTGCCATCAGTGAGGAGGGGCGTGAAGGCTACACCTTC.

This chain joins TRBV5-6 and TRBJ1-2; D is unresolved. CDR1 SGHDT and CDR2 YYEEEE come from the germline V gene. The V end lost 5 bases, the J end lost 5 bases, and 10 bases lay between the germline ends. This CDR3 comprises 12 residues. CDR3 coding DNA: TGTGCCAGCAGACAGTTTGATTATGGCTACACCTTC. Amino acids: CASRQFDYGYTF. The complete variable domain, with remaining parts taken from reference TRBV5-6 and TRBJ1-2, reads DAGVTQSPTHLIKTRGQQVTLRCSPKSGHDTVSWYQQALGQGPQFIFQYYEEEERQRGNFPDRFSGHQFPNYSSELNVNALLLGDSALYLCASRQFDYGYTFGSGTRLTVV.

This clonotype was seen ten or more times. The DNA for the CDR3 is TGCGCCAGCAGCCCGTACCGCGGTAATACTGAAGCTTTCTTT. Residues: CASSPYRGNTEAFF. The chain recombines TRBV5-1 with TRBJ1-1, with D hard to call. CDR1 and CDR2 (germline): SGHRS, YFSETQ. The CDR3 runs 14 residues. V dropped 4 bases and J dropped 5 bases, with 15 bases sitting between them. The variable domain in full, completed from reference TRBV5-1 and TRBJ1-1, reads KAGVTQTPRYLIKTRGQQVTLSCSPISGHRSVSWYQQTPGQGLQFLFEYFSETQRNKGNFPGRFSGRQFSNSRSEMNVSTLELGDSALYLCASSPYRGNTEAFFGQGTRLTVV.

The rearrangement joins TRBV7-2 to TRBJ2-7, with no clear D. The germline CDR1 and CDR2 sequences are SGHTA and FQGNSA. Trimming left V 1 base short and J 4 bases short, with 20 bases between. This CDR3 has 17 residues. This CDR3 reads CASSLGLGRTDVYEQYF. In nucleotides, the CDR3 is TGTGCCAGCAGCTTAGGGCTAGGGCGGACGGATGTATACGAGCAGTACTTC.

The chain is built from TRBV2 and TRBJ2-6; D remains ambiguous. Germline CDR1 is SNHLY and CDR2 is FYNNEI. The CDR3 has 17 residues. Between the trimmed V and J ends, which lost 7 bases and 3 bases, there was a span of 19 bases. The CDR3: CASTLTSLALGANVLTF. The CDR3 DNA sequence: TGTGCCAGCACCTTGACAAGCCTGGCGCTTGGGGCCAACGTCCTGACTTTC.

The genes are TRBV19 and TRBJ1-5, with unresolved D. There are 10 residues in the CDR3. Trimming removed 7 bases from V and 7 bases from J, with 5 bases in between. The germline V gene encodes CDR1 LNHDA and CDR2 SQIVND (reference sequence). The CDR3 sequence is CASNQQPQHF. CDR3 bases: TGTGCCAGTAATCAGCAGCCCCAGCATTTT.

This clonotype was recorded many times. The CDR3 sequence is CASSLANYRDEKLFF. For the CDR3, the DNA is TGTGCCAGCAGCTTAGCCAACTACAGGGATGAAAAACTGTTTTTT. The chain recombines TRBV7-6 with TRBJ1-4, with D maybe TRBD1 (6 bases). The CDR3 runs to 15 residues. CDR1 and CDR2 from the germline V gene are SGHVS and FNYEAQ. V shed 0 bases and J shed 6 bases, with 11 bases lying between them. Complete variable domain (other parts from reference TRBV7-6 and TRBJ1-4): GAGVSQSPRYKVTKRGQDVALRCDPISGHVSLYWYRQALGQGPEFLTYFNYEAQQDKSGLPNDRFSAERPEGSISTLTIQRTEQRDSAMYRCASSLANYRDEKLFFGSGTQLSVL.

On this clonotype: Given a much more abundant clone one base away, this may be a read error. The V gene is TRBV4-1, the J gene TRBJ1-6, with 10 bases identical to TRBD1. CDR1 and CDR2 (germline): MGHRA, YSYEKL. The CDR3 contains 16 residues. The CDR3 protein is CANSQEAGQGYSPLHF. For the CDR3, the DNA is TGCGCCAACAGCCAAGAGGCGGGACAGGGGTATTCACCCCTCCACTTT.

The chain uses TRBV7-9 and TRBJ2-7; TRBD1 agrees at 7 bases. CDR3 size: 13 residues. Germline-derived CDR1 and CDR2 are SEHNR and FQNEAQ (reference sequence). The V and J ends lost 3 bases and 7 bases, in that order; junction bases with no gene match: 6. CDR3 region: CASSFRGQGEQYF. The CDR3 region has the DNA TGTGCCAGCAGCTTTAGGGGGCAGGGAGAGCAGTACTTC.

Comments on this clonotype: One end of the junction is discordant with germline, which a read error may explain. This chain links TRBV7-2 with TRBJ2-7; 7 bases align to TRBD2. Germline lookup yields CDR1 SGHTA and CDR2 FQGNSA. This CDR3 has 16 residues. The CDR3 coding sequence is TGCGCCAGCAGCCAAGTTGGCGGGAGAACAACCTACGAGCAGTACTTC. It yields the protein CASSQVGGRTTYEQYF.

About this clonotype: Sequence at one end of the junction differs from germline and may be a read error. V and J are TRBV24-1 and TRBJ2-7; D might be TRBD1 or TRBD2, each matching 6 bases. The CDR3 extends over 14 amino acids. Per germline, CDR1 KGHDR and CDR2 SFDVKD. This CDR3 is CASSGGQSSYEQYF. The CDR3, as DNA: TGTGCCAGCAGTGGGGGGCAGAGCTCCTACGAGCAGTACTTC.

This clonotype was seen many times. The rearrangement links TRBV25-1 to TRBJ2-6; D is uncertain. The CDR3 is 13 amino acids. The germline V and J ends were trimmed by 5 bases and 1 base, with 3 bases remaining between them. Germline V gene data show CDR1 as MGHDK and CDR2 as SYGVNS. CDR3: CASSISGANVLTF. CDR3 in DNA: TGTGCCAGCAGTATTTCTGGGGCCAACGTCCTGACTTTC.

The sample holds many counts of this clonotype. V and J are TRBV9 and TRBJ2-5; D uncertain. In germline, CDR1 is SGDLS, CDR2 YYNGEE. V lost 0 bases to trimming and J lost 10 bases, with 16 bases between them. The CDR3 totals 14 residues. The CDR3 loop is CASSVEAAQGSQYF. As DNA, the CDR3 is TGTGCCAGCAGCGTAGAGGCCGCCCAAGGAAGCCAGTACTTC.

This clonotype appeared many times. The chain recombines TRBV13 with TRBJ2-5; D not certain. The germline V and J ends were trimmed by 1 base and 0 bases, with 6 bases remaining between them. From germline, CDR1 is PRHDT and CDR2 FYEKMQ (reference sequence). CDR3 length: 14 amino acids. In nucleotides, the CDR3 is TGTGCCAGCAGCTTAGACCAGTACCAAGAGACCCAGTACTTC. The encoded protein is CASSLDQYQETQYF.

This clonotype was seen many times. The chain has TRBV6-5 and TRBJ2-7, with TRBD1 matching over 8 bases. V shed 5 bases, J shed 5 bases, and the junction held 11 bases outside the gene matches. Looked up from germline, CDR1 is MNHEY and CDR2 is SVGAGI. The CDR3 length is 15 residues. Here the CDR3 DNA reads TGTGCCAGCAGTACCCCCTGGACAGGGTCCCACGAGCAGTACTTC. It codes for CASSTPWTGSHEQYF.

The CDR3 region is CASNGWIASYEQYF. DNA for the CDR3: TGTGCCAGCAATGGGTGGATAGCCTCCTACGAGCAGTACTTC. The chain links TRBV5-6 to TRBJ2-7; D is uncertain. Trimming removed 6 bases at V and 0 bases at J, with 13 bases between. Germline lookup yields CDR1 SGHDT and CDR2 YYEEEE. The CDR3 spans 14 residues.